Reported below is one TCR beta chain. Its specificity is not known. The data were produced by immunoSEQ multiplex PCR, yet TCRdb's version contains in-frame clones alone and is incomplete. The table includes more than 80,000 clones, 85% to 95% detected once. Germline V lookup: CDR1 SGHDT, CDR2 YYEEEE. This CDR3 comprises 14 residues. Losses at the gene ends were 4 bases for V and 5 bases for J; bases not matched to a gene: 5. This specimen comes from a study of OX40 agonist ivuxolimab in advanced cancers. Study details: Patients in dose escalation had liver, melanoma, kidney or head and neck cancers. Therapy given before enrollment (anti-PD-1, anti-PD-L1 or anti-CTLA-4) was allowed, and 40% to 45% had some. Study-level findings and limits: Among T cells, CD8+ cells averaged more expanded clones than CD4+ cells.

The source material was CD4+ or CD8+ T cells sorted from blood, sampled in a trial of the OX40 agonist ivuxolimab. This receptor was obtained from an adult with an advanced solid tumor such as melanoma, head and neck, liver or kidney cancer. The V call is TRBV5-6, the J call TRBJ2-7; 11 nucleotides align to TRBD1. CDR3 bases: TGTGCCAGCAGCCCGTGGGACAGGGGGAACGAGCAGTACTTC. Residues: CASSPWDRGNEQYF.